This is a list of T cell receptor beta chains from one sample in a study of shared clonotypes between healthy human individuals. This table comes from immunoSEQ multiplex PCR, and its TCRdb copy is limited to in-frame clones, with some not included. The sample holds fewer than 2.5 million clones, approximately 93% seen once. Sample: naive CD4+ T cells from PBMCs. The receptors originated from a man aged 18 to 29 in good health. Some clones in this sample may be carry-over from other donors' samples. CDR3s include the opening cysteine and the closing phenylalanine or tryptophan.

V gene	J gene	CDR3 protein
TRBV5-4	TRBJ2-2	CASSLTPPSGELFF
TRBV11-3	TRBJ2-5	CASSRTTPPGLARETQYF
TRBV10-3	TRBJ2-7	CAIRKDGYSYEQYF
TRBV27	TRBJ1-4	CASSAEQGAGGVKLFF
TRBV28	TRBJ2-2	CASSSRDGTYTGELFF
TRBV28	TRBJ2-3	CASRNREHTDTQYF
TRBV7-2	TRBJ1-4	CASSSSTNEKLFF
TRBV21-1	TRBJ2-1	CASSKAACSASRYNEQFF
TRBV10-3	TRBJ1-4	CAISPAARMGGEKLFF
TRBV9	TRBJ2-3	CASSVEGVTDTQYF
TRBV10-3	TRBJ1-2	CAISEGQGADFGYTF
TRBV19	TRBJ2-7	CASSRQKSSYEQYF
TRBV28	TRBJ2-7	CASSLQLAGAYEQYF
TRBV25-1	TRBJ2-5	CASSDPGPQETQYF
TRBV10-1	NA	CASGGTTGEQYF
TRBV5-1	TRBJ2-1	CASSLITVVYNEQFF
TRBV5-6	TRBJ2-1	CASSLSWRAGTYNEQFF
TRBV2	TRBJ1-3	CASLDRDGNTIYF
TRBV7-8	TRBJ2-7	CASSLGLPPSYEQYF
TRBV27	TRBJ2-5	CASSLRPGGPVETQYF
TRBV7-3	TRBJ2-2	CASSQTGTGAQNTGELFF
TRBV6-5	TRBJ1-1	CASTTLTGGRTEAFF
TRBV28	TRBJ1-2	CASSLEPYGYTF
TRBV7-9	TRBJ2-7	CASSLGQGAYEQYF